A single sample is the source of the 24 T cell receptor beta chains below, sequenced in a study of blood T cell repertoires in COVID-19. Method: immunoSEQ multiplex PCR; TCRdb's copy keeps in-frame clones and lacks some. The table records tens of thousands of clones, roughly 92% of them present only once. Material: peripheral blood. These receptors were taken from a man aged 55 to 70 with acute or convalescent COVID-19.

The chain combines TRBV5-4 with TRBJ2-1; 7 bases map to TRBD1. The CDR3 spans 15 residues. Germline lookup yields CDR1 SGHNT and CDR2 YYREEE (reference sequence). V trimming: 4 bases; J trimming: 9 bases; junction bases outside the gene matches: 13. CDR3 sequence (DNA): TGTGCCAGCAGCCACCCCGACCAGGGGGTAAGTGAGCAGTTCTTC. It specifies CASSHPDQGVSEQFF.

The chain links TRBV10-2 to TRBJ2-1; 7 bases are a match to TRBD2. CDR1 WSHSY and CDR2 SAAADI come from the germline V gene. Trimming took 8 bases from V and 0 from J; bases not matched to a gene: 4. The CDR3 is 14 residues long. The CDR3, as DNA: TGCGCCAGCCTGCGGACTAGCTCCTACAATGAGCAGTTCTTC. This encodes CASLRTSSYNEQFF.

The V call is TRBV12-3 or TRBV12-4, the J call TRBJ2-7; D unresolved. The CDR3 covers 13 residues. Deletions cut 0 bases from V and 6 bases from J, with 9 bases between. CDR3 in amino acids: CASSLARHGEQYF. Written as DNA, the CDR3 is TGTGCCAGCAGTTTAGCGCGTCACGGCGAGCAGTACTTC.

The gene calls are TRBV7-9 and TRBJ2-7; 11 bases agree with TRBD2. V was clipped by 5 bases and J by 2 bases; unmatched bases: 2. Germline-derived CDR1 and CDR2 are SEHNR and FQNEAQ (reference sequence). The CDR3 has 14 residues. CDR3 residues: CASSLSGRAYEQYV. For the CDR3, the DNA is TGTGCCAGCAGCCTTAGCGGGAGGGCCTACGAGCAGTACGTC.

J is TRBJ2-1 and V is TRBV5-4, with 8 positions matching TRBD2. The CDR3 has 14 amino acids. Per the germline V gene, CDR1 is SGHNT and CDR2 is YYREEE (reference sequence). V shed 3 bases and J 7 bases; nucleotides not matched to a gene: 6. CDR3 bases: TGTGCCAGCAGCTGGAGCGGGAGTAGGAATGAGCAGTTCTTC. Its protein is CASSWSGSRNEQFF.

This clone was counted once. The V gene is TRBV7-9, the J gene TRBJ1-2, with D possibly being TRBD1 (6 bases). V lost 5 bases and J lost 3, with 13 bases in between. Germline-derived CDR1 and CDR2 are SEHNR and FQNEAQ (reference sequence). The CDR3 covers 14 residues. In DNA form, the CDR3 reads TGTGCCAGCAGCACACCAGACAGGCACTATGGCTACACCTTC. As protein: CASSTPDRHYGYTF.

The CDR3 coding sequence is TGCGCCAGCAGCATCGGGGGGGCTAGACTCACCGGGGAGCTGTTTTTT. This sequence encodes CASSIGGARLTGELFF. The chain combines TRBV5-1 with TRBJ2-2; 8 nucleotides line up with TRBD2. The CDR3 sequence is 16 residues long. J was trimmed by 4 bases and V by 4 bases; bases with no gene match: 9. Germline V gene sequence: CDR1 SGHRS, CDR2 YFSETQ.

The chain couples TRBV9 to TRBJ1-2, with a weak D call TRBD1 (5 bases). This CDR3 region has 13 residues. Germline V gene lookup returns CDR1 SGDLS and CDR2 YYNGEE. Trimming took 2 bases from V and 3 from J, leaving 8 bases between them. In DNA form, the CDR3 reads TGTGCCAGCAGCGTTAAACAGGACTATGGCTACACCTTC. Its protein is CASSVKQDYGYTF.

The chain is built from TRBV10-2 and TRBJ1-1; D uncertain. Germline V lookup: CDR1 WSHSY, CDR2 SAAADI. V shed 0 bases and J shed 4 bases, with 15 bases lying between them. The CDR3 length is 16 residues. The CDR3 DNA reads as TGCGCCAGCAGTGAGTCGTACGCAACCAGAGGCACTGAAGCTTTCTTT. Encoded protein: CASSESYATRGTEAFF.

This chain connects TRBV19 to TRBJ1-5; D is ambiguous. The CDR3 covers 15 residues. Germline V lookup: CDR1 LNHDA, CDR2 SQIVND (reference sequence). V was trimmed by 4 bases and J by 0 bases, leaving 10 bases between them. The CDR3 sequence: CASSRTEISNQPQHF. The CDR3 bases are TGTGCCAGTAGTAGAACAGAGATTAGCAATCAGCCCCAGCATTTT.

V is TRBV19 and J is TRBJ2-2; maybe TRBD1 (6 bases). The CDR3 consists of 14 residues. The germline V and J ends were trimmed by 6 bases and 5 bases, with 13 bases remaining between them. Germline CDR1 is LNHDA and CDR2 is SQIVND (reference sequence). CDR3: CASSGQIVTGELFF. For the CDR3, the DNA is TGTGCCAGTAGCGGACAGATAGTAACCGGGGAGCTGTTTTTT.

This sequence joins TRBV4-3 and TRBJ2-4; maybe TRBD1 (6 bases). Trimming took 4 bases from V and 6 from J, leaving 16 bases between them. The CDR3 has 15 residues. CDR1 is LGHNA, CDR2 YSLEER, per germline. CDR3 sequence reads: CASSLSQGSANIQYF. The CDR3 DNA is TGCGCCAGCAGCCTCTCTCAGGGGTCGGCAAACATTCAGTACTTC.

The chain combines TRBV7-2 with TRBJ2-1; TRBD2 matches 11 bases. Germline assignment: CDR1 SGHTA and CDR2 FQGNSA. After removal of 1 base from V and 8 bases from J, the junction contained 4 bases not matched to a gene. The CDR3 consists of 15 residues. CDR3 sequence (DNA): TGTGCCAGCAGCTTAGTAGCGGGAGGGCCGGATGAGCAGTTCTTC. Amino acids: CASSLVAGGPDEQFF.

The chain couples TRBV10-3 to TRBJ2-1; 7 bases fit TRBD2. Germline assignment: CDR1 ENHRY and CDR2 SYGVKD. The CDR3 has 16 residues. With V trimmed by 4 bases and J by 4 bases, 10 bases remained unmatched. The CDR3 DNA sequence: TGTGCCATCAGTGCGGGCGGGAGAAATTCTTACAATGAGCAGTTCTTC. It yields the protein CAISAGGRNSYNEQFF.

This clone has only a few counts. CDR3 coding DNA: TGCGCCAGCAGCCAAGTCGTCACAAACACCGGGGAGCTGTTTTTT. It is translated as CASSQVVTNTGELFF. The rearrangement uses TRBV4-1 and TRBJ2-2; D gene uncertain. V was trimmed by 1 base and J by 2 bases, leaving 8 bases between them. From germline, CDR1 is MGHRA and CDR2 YSYEKL. This CDR3 is built from 15 residues.

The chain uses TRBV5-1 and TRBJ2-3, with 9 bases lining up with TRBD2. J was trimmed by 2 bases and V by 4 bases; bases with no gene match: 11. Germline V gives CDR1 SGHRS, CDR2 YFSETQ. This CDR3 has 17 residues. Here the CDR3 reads CASSAPIAGVSTDTQYF. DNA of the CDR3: TGCGCCAGCAGCGCACCCATAGCGGGGGTTTCCACAGATACGCAGTATTTT.

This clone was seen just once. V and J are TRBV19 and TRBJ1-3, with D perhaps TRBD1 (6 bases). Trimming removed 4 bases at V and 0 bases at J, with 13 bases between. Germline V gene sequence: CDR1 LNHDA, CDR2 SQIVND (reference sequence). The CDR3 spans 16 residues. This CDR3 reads CASSTTGLSSGNTIYF. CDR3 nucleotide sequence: TGTGCCAGTAGTACGACAGGCTTATCCTCTGGAAACACCATATATTTT.

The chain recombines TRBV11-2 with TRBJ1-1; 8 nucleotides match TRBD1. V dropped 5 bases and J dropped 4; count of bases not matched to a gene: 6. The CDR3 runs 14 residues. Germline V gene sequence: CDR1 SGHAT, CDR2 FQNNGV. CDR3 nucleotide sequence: TGTGCCAGCAGCACCACAGGGGGGGCCACTGAAGCTTTCTTT. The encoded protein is CASSTTGGATEAFF. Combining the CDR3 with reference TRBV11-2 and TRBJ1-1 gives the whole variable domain EAGVAQSPRYKIIEKRQSVAFWCNPISGHATLYWYQQILGQGPKLLIQFQNNGVVDDSQLPKDRFSAERLKGVDSTLKIQPAKLEDSAVYLCASSTTGGATEAFFGQGTRLTVV.

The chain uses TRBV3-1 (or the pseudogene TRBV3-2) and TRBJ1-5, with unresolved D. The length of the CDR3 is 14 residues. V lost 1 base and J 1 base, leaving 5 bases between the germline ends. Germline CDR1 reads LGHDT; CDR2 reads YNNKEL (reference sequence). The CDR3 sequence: CASSQAHSNQPQHF. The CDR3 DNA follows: TGTGCCAGCAGCCAAGCACACAGCAATCAGCCCCAGCATTTT.

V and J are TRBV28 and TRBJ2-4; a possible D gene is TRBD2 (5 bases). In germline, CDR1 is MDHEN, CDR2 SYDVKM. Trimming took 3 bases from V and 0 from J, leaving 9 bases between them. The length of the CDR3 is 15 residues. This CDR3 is CASSFSGLAKNIQYF. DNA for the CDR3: TGTGCCAGCAGTTTTTCGGGGTTAGCCAAAAACATTCAGTACTTC.

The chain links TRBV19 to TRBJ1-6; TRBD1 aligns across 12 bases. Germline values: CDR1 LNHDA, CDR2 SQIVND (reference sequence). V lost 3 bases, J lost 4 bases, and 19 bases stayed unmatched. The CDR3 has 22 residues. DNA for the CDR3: TGTGCCAGTAGTATTTTTCTTCGGACGGGCCCGGGACAGGGGGCATATAATTCACCCCTCCACTTT. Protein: CASSIFLRTGPGQGAYNSPLHF. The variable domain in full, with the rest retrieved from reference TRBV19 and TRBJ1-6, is DGGITQSPKYLFRKEGQNVTLSCEQNLNHDAMYWYRQDPGQGLRLIYYSQIVNDFQKGDIAEGYSVSREKKESFPLTVTSAQKNPTAFYLCASSIFLRTGPGQGAYNSPLHFGNGTRLTVT.

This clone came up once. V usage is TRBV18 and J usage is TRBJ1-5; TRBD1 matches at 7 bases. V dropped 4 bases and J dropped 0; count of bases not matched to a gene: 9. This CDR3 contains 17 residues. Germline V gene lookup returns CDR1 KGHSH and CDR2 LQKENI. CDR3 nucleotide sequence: TGTGCCAGCTCACTTACCCCTACAGGGGTTAGCAATCAGCCCCAGCATTTT. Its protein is CASSLTPTGVSNQPQHF.

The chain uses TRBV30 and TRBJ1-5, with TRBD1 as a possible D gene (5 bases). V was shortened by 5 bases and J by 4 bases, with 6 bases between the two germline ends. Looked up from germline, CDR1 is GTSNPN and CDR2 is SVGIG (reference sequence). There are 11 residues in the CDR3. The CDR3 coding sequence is TGTGCCTGGGGGGCAAATCAGCCCCAGCATTTT. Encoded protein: CAWGANQPQHF.

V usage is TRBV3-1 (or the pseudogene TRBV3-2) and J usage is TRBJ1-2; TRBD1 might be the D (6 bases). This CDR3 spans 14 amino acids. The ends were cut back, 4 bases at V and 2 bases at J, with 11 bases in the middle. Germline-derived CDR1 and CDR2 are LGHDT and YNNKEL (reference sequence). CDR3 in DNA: TGTGCCAGCAGCCCAACAGGGAAGAACTATGGCTACACCTTC. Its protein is CASSPTGKNYGYTF.